Listed here are 29 T cell receptor beta chains from one sample, sequenced in a study of T-cell memory formation after mild COVID-19. TCRdb re-analysed the 5' RACE reads in MiXCR, keeping a single row per CDR3 protein. The data show about 90,000 distinct CDR3 sequences, 10% to 15% seen once. The sample consisted of PBMCs or a T cell subset sorted from them (not recorded which). The receptors originated from an adult woman who had mild COVID-19 (a few samples of this study predate the infection). Cell type and time point are not known.

This clonotype showed up just a few times. The chain links TRBV24-1 to TRBJ2-2, with D perhaps assigned TRBD1 or TRBD2 (5 bases each). CDR3 length: 16 residues. Trimming pared 4 bases from V and 3 bases from J, leaving 14 bases between. Looked up from germline, CDR1 is KGHDR and CDR2 is SFDVKD. The CDR3 DNA is TGTGCCACCAGTGACCAAATGGGGGTGGACACCGGGGAGCTGTTTTTT. This gives the protein CATSDQMGVDTGELFF.

This clonotype showed up many times. The chain combines TRBV20-1 with TRBJ2-7; the D gene is possibly TRBD1 (6 bases). V was trimmed by 6 bases and J by 0 bases, leaving 9 bases between them. The CDR3 extends over 12 amino acids. Germline CDR1 and CDR2: DFQATT and SNEGSKA (reference sequence). The CDR3 sequence is CSAQTGSYEQYF. DNA of the CDR3: TGCAGTGCACAGACAGGCTCCTACGAGCAGTACTTC.

The chain couples TRBV24-1 to TRBJ2-1; TRBD2 agrees at 9 bases. J gave up 10 bases and V 3 bases, and 9 bases lay outside the gene matches. The CDR3 runs 15 residues. Germline V gives CDR1 KGHDR, CDR2 SFDVKD. CDR3 nucleotide sequence: TGTGCCACCAGTGATGATCCTCTAGCGGGGAAAGAGCAGTTCTTC. Encoded protein: CATSDDPLAGKEQFF.

This clonotype has at least ten counts. The chain couples TRBV29-1 to TRBJ2-3, with TRBD2 identical over 9 bases. CDR3 length equals 14 residues. CDR1 and CDR2 from the germline V gene are SQVTM and ANQGSEA. V lost 4 bases to trimming and J lost 3 bases; unmatched junction nucleotides: 5. CDR3 in DNA: TGCAGCGTTGCCGTAGCGGGAGCGACAGATACGCAGTATTTT. Encoded protein: CSVAVAGATDTQYF.

This clonotype was observed at least ten times. V and J are TRBV9 and TRBJ2-1; TRBD2 matches 9 bases. V lost 2 bases to trimming and J lost 8 bases; unmatched junction nucleotides: 5. The CDR3 spans 14 residues. Germline CDR1 and CDR2: SGDLS and YYNGEE. CDR3 loop: CASSVLSGSDEQFF. For the CDR3, the DNA is TGTGCCAGCAGCGTGCTTAGCGGGAGCGATGAGCAGTTCTTC.

This clonotype has more than one count but fewer than ten. The gene calls are TRBV4-1 and TRBJ2-3; 8 nucleotides agree with TRBD2. The CDR3 has 17 amino acids. The ends lost 1 base at V and 2 bases at J; junction bases unmatched: 8. Germline CDR1 and CDR2: MGHRA and YSYEKL. CDR3 sequence (DNA): TGCGCCAGCAGCCAAGGGGGAAGCGGGGGCTACACAGATACGCAGTATTTT. Translated, it gives CASSQGGSGGYTDTQYF.

This clonotype was seen only a few times. V and J are TRBV7-9 and TRBJ2-2; 9 bases map to TRBD2. J gave up 9 bases and V 5 bases, and 7 bases lay outside the gene matches. Germline CDR1 is SEHNR and CDR2 is FQNEAQ (reference sequence). This CDR3 is 14 amino acids long. The CDR3 coding sequence is TGTGCCAGCAGCCAACCAGCGGGGGGCCGGGAGCTGTTTTTT. Its translation: CASSQPAGGRELFF.

This clonotype was recorded a few times. The chain links TRBV12-3 or TRBV12-4 to TRBJ2-7; D is undetermined. V was trimmed by 7 bases and J by 3 bases, leaving 7 bases between them. The CDR3 covers 11 residues. The CDR3 nucleotides are TGTGCCAGCAAATGGGGCTACGAGCAGTACTTC. Translation gives CASKWGYEQYF.

The rearrangement links TRBV12-3 or TRBV12-4 to TRBJ2-5; D ambiguous. V was pared by 8 bases and J by 4 bases, with 17 bases between. CDR3 length: 14 residues. DNA for the CDR3: TGTGCCAGCTCCCTCCCCGGGCCCCTAGAGACCCAGTACTTC. It encodes CASSLPGPLETQYF.

The rearrangement uses TRBV27 and TRBJ2-2, with TRBD1 matching 8 bases. This CDR3 is built from 15 residues. V trimming: 8 bases; J trimming: 6 bases; junction bases outside the gene matches: 11. CDR1 MNHEY and CDR2 SMNVEV come from the germline V gene (reference sequence). CDR3 region: CASRGGTGSPGELFF. The DNA for the CDR3 is TGTGCCAGCCGCGGAGGGACAGGTTCCCCCGGGGAGCTGTTTTTT.

This chain uses TRBV6-2 or TRBV6-3 with TRBJ2-6; D gene uncertain. V lost 1 base, J lost 4 bases, and 5 bases lay in between. Germline V gene data show CDR1 as MNHEY and CDR2 as SVGEGT. CDR3 size: 14 residues. The chain's CDR3 is CASSYWVGANVLTF. In DNA, the CDR3 is TGTGCCAGCAGTTACTGGGTGGGGGCCAACGTCCTGACTTTC.

This clonotype showed up just a few times. The chain's CDR3 is CATRAAALSTEAFF. The CDR3, as DNA: TGTGCCACCCGCGCGGCAGCGCTTTCCACTGAAGCTTTCTTT. The chain joins TRBV24-1 to TRBJ1-1; D unclear. The V and J ends lost 9 bases and 4 bases respectively, with 17 bases between them. Germline lookup yields CDR1 KGHDR and CDR2 SFDVKD. The CDR3 loop spans 14 amino acids.

The chain couples TRBV12-3 or TRBV12-4 to TRBJ2-7; 7 bases fit TRBD1. With 6 bases clipped from V and 2 bases from J, the junction kept 4 bases outside the gene matches. The CDR3 is 13 residues long. CDR3 DNA sequence: TGTGCCAGCAGAGACGGGACAGCCTACGAGCAGTACTTC. Translating gives CASRDGTAYEQYF.

CDR3 nucleotides: TGCGCCAGCAGCGCCCGGGCCTTAGATACGCAGTATTTT. Its translation: CASSARALDTQYF. V gene TRBV5-1 combines with J gene TRBJ2-3; D not resolved. The CDR3 has 13 amino acids. From germline, CDR1 is SGHRS and CDR2 YFSETQ. Trimming took 4 bases from V and 5 from J, leaving 11 bases between them.

This clonotype has at least ten counts. The chain carries TRBV20-1 and TRBJ2-5; D is unclear. This CDR3 contains 10 residues. In germline, CDR1 is DFQATT, CDR2 SNEGSKA (reference sequence). V was shortened by 8 bases and J by 2 bases, with 6 bases between the two germline ends. The CDR3 DNA sequence: TGCAGTACGTTTCAAGAGACCCAGTACTTC. Its translation is CSTFQETQYF.

This clonotype was picked up a small number of times. The chain combines TRBV29-1 with TRBJ2-1; D unclear. The germline V and J ends were trimmed by 4 bases and 5 bases, with 9 bases remaining between them. This CDR3 has 12 residues. The germline V gene encodes CDR1 SQVTM and CDR2 ANQGSEA. DNA of the CDR3: TGCAGCGTTGCTCCACAGAACAATGAGCAGTTCTTC. Translation: CSVAPQNNEQFF.

This clonotype came up a few times. V is TRBV5-1 and J is TRBJ1-2, with 8 nucleotides matching TRBD1. The CDR3 loop spans 14 amino acids. V lost 1 base, J lost 4 bases, and 3 bases stayed unmatched. Germline CDR1 SGHRS, CDR2 YFSETQ. DNA of the CDR3: TGCGCCAGCAGCTTGAACGGACAGGGCTATGGCTACACCTTC. The encoded protein is CASSLNGQGYGYTF.

The rearrangement uses TRBV7-8 and TRBJ2-7; D is uncertain. In germline, CDR1 is SGHVS, CDR2 FQNEAQ. Trimming removed 3 bases at V and 1 base at J, with 13 bases between. CDR3 length: 15 residues. The CDR3 reads CASSLTGFGSYEQYF. In nucleotides, the CDR3 is TGTGCCAGCAGCTTGACTGGATTCGGGTCCTACGAGCAGTACTTC.

This clonotype was picked up a small number of times. This chain connects TRBV30 to TRBJ1-5; 9 nucleotides agree with TRBD1. Per the germline V gene, CDR1 is GTSNPN and CDR2 is SVGIG (reference sequence). This CDR3 has 14 residues. Trimming removed 2 bases from V and 5 bases from J; junction bases left unmatched: 4. CDR3 nucleotides: TGTGCCTGGAGTCAGGGACAGGGCCATCAGCCCCAGCATTTT. Protein: CAWSQGQGHQPQHF. The variable domain in full, with the rest retrieved from reference TRBV30 and TRBJ1-5, is SQTIHQWPATLVQPVGSPLSLECTVEGTSNPNLYWYRQAAGRGLQLLFYSVGIGQISSEVPQNLSASRPQDRQFILSSKKLLLSDSGFYLCAWSQGQGHQPQHFGDGTRLSIL.

The chain links TRBV7-9 to TRBJ2-3; 8 positions agree with TRBD1. J gave up 2 bases and V 4 bases, and 5 bases lay outside the gene matches. Germline V lookup: CDR1 SEHNR, CDR2 FQNEAQ (reference sequence). The CDR3 is made up of 15 amino acids. The CDR3 here is CASSSLDRDTDTQYF. The CDR3 DNA reads TGTGCCAGCAGCTCTCTGGACAGGGACACAGATACGCAGTATTTT.

At least ten counts were recorded for this clonotype. The V and J genes are TRBV4-3 and TRBJ2-7; D is unclear. The CDR3 is 13 amino acids. Germline V CDR1 and CDR2: LGHNA, YSLEER. Trimming took 0 bases from V and 2 from J, leaving 5 bases between them. The chain's CDR3 is CASSQEYTYEQYF. The CDR3 coding sequence is TGCGCCAGCAGCCAAGAATACACCTACGAGCAGTACTTC.

V and J are TRBV29-1 and TRBJ2-7, with TRBD1 identical over 7 bases. The CDR3 runs to 13 residues. Germline CDR1 and CDR2: SQVTM and ANQGSEA. J lost 3 bases, V lost 2 bases, and 4 bases had no gene match. CDR3 sequence (DNA): TGCAGCGTTGAACAAGGGGGCGGCTACGAGCAGTACTTC. Translation: CSVEQGGGYEQYF.

This clonotype was detected a few times. The gene calls are TRBV27 and TRBJ2-7; 9 bases line up with TRBD1. V shed 6 bases and J 2 bases; nucleotides not matched to a gene: 8. CDR3 size: 15 residues. Per the germline V gene, CDR1 is MNHEY and CDR2 is SMNVEV (reference sequence). The CDR3 sequence is CASSSPGTGPYEQYF. CDR3 coding DNA: TGTGCCAGCAGCTCGCCCGGGACAGGGCCCTACGAGCAGTACTTC.

CDR3 bases: TGTGCCAGCAGATGGACAGAAGAGACCCAGTACTTC. It specifies CASRWTEETQYF. The gene calls are TRBV27 and TRBJ2-5; D is perhaps TRBD1 (6 bases). Trimming stripped 6 bases from V and 3 bases from J, with 8 bases between. The CDR3 is made up of 12 amino acids. Germline V lookup: CDR1 MNHEY, CDR2 SMNVEV (reference sequence).

This clonotype was counted many times. The chain is built from TRBV13 and TRBJ2-7; TRBD2 might be the D (6 bases). Germline lookup yields CDR1 PRHDT and CDR2 FYEKMQ (reference sequence). The CDR3 spans 13 residues. Trimming cost V 2 bases and J 1 base, with 6 bases left between them. CDR3 in amino acids: CASSLRGSYEQYF. The CDR3, as DNA: TGTGCCAGCAGCTTACGGGGGTCCTACGAGCAGTACTTC.

This clonotype was seen many times. The gene calls are TRBV12-3 or TRBV12-4 and TRBJ2-1; 7 positions match TRBD1. CDR3 length: 15 residues. The ends lost 6 bases at V and 0 bases at J; junction bases unmatched: 5. In DNA, the CDR3 is TGTGCCAGCAGCGGACAGGAGAGCTCCTACAATGAGCAGTTCTTC. Translated: CASSGQESSYNEQFF.

This clonotype has ten or more counts. V usage is TRBV7-6 and J usage is TRBJ2-1; 11 bases are a match to TRBD2. The germline gives CDR1 SGHVS, CDR2 FNYEAQ. V lost 1 base to trimming and J lost 0 bases; unmatched junction nucleotides: 5. The CDR3 totals 18 residues. CDR3 region: CASSLGASGRHSYNEQFF. The DNA of the CDR3 is TGTGCCAGCAGCTTAGGCGCTAGCGGGAGGCACTCCTACAATGAGCAGTTCTTC.

This clonotype was detected a few times. The V call is TRBV19, the J call TRBJ2-7; weak D call: TRBD1 (6 bases). This CDR3 contains 13 residues. V gave up 5 bases and J gave up 7 bases, with 15 bases separating them. Germline V CDR1 and CDR2: LNHDA, SQIVND (reference sequence). CDR3 bases: TGTGCCAGTAGTCTTCCAGGGGCAAGGGAGCAGTACTTC. As protein: CASSLPGAREQYF.

The gene calls are TRBV5-1 and TRBJ2-5; a weak D match, TRBD2 (5 bases). Germline CDR1 reads SGHRS; CDR2 reads YFSETQ. This CDR3 is 15 amino acids long. The V end lost 1 base, the J end lost 3 bases, and 13 bases lay between the germline ends. CDR3 in amino acids: CASSLRRGLEETQYF. In DNA, the CDR3 is TGCGCCAGCAGCTTGAGACGGGGTCTCGAAGAGACCCAGTACTTC.